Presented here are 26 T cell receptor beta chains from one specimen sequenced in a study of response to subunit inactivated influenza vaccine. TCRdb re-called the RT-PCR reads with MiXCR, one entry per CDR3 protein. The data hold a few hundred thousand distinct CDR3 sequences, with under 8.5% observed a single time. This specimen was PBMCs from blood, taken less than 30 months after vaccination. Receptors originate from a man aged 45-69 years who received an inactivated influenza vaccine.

In DNA, the CDR3 is TGCAGTGCTAGAGCCTCGGGCAACAATAATTCACCCCTCCACTTT. This translates into CSARASGNNNSPLHF. The V and J genes are TRBV20-1 and TRBJ1-6; D not certain. The CDR3 has 15 residues. Deletions cut 1 base from V and 5 bases from J, with 12 bases between. Germline V lookup: CDR1 DFQATT, CDR2 SNEGSKA (reference sequence).

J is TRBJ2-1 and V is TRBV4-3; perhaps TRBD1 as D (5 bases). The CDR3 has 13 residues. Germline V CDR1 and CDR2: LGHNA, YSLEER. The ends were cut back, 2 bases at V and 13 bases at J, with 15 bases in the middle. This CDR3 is CASSQYRRGHQFF. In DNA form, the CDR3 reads TGCGCCAGCAGCCAATATAGACGAGGACATCAGTTCTTC.

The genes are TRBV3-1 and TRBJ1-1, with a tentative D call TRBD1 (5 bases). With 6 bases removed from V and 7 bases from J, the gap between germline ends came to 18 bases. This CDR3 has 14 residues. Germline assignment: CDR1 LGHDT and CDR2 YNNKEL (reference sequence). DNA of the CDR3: TGTGCCAGCAGACCCTCCCAGGGTCTCGGTGAAGCTTTCTTT. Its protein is CASRPSQGLGEAFF.

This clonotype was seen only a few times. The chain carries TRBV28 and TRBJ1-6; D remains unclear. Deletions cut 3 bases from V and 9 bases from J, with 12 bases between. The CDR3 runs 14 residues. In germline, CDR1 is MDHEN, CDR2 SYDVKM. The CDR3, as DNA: TGTGCCAGCAGTTTCCTGGGGAAGGGTTCACCCCTCCACTTT. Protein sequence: CASSFLGKGSPLHF.

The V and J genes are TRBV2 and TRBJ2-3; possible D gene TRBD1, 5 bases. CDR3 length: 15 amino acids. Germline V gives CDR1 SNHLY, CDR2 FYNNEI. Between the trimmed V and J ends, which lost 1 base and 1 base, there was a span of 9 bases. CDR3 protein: CASSEDQGRTDTQYF. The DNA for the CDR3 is TGTGCCAGCAGTGAAGATCAGGGCCGCACAGATACGCAGTATTTT.

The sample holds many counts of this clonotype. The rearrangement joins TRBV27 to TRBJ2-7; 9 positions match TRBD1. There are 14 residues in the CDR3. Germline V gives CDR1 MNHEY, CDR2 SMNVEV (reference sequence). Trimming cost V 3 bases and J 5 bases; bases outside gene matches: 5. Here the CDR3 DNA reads TGTGCCAGCAGTTTTGCGGGACAGGGAAACGAGCAGTACTTC. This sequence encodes CASSFAGQGNEQYF.

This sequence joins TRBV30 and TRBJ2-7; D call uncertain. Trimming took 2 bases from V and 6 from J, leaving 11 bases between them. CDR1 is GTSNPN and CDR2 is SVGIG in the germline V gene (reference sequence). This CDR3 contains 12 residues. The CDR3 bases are TGTGCCTGGAGTATGTTCGGTGGCGAGCAGTACTTC. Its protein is CAWSMFGGEQYF.

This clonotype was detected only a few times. The CDR3 nucleotides read TGTGCCAGCAATGTTAACCAAGAGACCCAGTACTTC. Its protein is CASNVNQETQYF. The rearrangement uses TRBV2 and TRBJ2-5; D gene ambiguous. Germline V lookup: CDR1 SNHLY, CDR2 FYNNEI. With 7 bases removed from V and 0 bases from J, the gap between germline ends came to 6 bases. The CDR3 loop spans 12 amino acids.

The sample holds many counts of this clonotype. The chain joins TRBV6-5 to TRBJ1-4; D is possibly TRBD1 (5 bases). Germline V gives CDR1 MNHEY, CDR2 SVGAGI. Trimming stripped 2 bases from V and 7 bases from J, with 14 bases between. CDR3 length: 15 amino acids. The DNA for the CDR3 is TGTGCCAGCAGTTACCAGCGCAGGGCGTCTGAAAAACTGTTTTTT. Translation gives CASSYQRRASEKLFF.

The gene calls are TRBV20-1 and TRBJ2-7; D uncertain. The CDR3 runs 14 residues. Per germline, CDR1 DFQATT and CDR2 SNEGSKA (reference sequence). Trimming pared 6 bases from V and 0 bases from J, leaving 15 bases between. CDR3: CSASSYSLSYEQYF. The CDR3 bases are TGCAGTGCCAGTTCATACAGCCTCTCCTACGAGCAGTACTTC.

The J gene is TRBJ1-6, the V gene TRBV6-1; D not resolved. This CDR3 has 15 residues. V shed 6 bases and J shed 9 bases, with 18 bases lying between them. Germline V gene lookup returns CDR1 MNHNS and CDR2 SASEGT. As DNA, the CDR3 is TGTGCCAGCAGCCCCAGTGAGGCGCCCGGTTCACCCCTCCACTTT. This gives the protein CASSPSEAPGSPLHF.

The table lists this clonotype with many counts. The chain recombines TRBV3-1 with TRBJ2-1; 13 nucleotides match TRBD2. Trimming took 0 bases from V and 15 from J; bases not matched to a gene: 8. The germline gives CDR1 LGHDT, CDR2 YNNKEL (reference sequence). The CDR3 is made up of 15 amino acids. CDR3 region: CASSQDLTSGRQRFF. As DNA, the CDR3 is TGTGCCAGCAGCCAAGATTTGACTAGCGGGAGGCAGCGGTTCTTC.

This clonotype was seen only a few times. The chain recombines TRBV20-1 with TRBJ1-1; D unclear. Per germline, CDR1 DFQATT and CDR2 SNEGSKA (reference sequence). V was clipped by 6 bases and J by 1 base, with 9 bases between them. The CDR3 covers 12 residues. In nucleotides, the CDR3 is TGCAGTGCCAATCGCAGGAACACTGAAGCTTTCTTT. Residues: CSANRRNTEAFF.

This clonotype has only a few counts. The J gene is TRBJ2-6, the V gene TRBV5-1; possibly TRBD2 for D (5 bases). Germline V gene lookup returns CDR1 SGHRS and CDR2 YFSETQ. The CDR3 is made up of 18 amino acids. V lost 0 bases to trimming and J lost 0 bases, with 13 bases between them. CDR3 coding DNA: TGCGCCAGCAGCTTGGGGCAGACTACTAGCTCTGGGGCCAACGTCCTGACTTTC. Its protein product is CASSLGQTTSSGANVLTF.

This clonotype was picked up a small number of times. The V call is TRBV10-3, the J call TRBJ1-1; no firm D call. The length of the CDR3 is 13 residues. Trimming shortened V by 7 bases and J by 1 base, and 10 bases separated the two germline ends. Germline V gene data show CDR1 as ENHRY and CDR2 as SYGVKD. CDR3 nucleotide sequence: TGTGCCATCAAGTACCGATGGAACACTGAAGCTTTCTTT. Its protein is CAIKYRWNTEAFF.

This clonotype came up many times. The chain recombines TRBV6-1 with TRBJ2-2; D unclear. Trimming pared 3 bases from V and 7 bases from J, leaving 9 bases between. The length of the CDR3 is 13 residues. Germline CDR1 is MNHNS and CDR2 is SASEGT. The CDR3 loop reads CASSDRLHGELFF. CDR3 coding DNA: TGTGCCAGCAGTGACAGACTCCACGGGGAGCTGTTTTTT.

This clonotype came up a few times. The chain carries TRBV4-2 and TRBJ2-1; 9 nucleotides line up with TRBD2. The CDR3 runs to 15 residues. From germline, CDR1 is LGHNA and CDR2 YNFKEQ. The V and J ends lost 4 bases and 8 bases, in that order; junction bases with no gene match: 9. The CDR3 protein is CASSPPGGRGDEQFF. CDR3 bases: TGTGCCAGCAGCCCACCTGGCGGGAGGGGGGATGAGCAGTTCTTC.

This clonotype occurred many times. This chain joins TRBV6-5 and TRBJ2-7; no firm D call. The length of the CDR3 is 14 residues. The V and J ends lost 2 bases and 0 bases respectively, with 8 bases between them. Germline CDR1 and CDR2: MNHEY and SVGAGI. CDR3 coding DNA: TGTGCCAGCAGTTACGTAGACGGCTCCTACGAGCAGTACTTC. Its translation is CASSYVDGSYEQYF.

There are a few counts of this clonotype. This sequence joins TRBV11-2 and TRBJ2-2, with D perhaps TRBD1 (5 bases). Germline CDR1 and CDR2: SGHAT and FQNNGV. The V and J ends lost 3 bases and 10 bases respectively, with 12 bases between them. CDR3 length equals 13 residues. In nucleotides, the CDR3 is TGTGCCAGCAGCTTGTCAGGGCGAGTGGAGCTGTTTTTT. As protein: CASSLSGRVELFF.

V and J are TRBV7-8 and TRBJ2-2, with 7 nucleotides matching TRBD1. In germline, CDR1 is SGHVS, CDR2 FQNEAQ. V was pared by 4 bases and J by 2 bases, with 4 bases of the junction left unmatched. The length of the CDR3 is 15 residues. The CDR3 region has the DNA TGTGCCAGCAGCTACAGGGGTTTCAACACCGGGGAGCTGTTTTTT. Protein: CASSYRGFNTGELFF.

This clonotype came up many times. CDR3 bases: TGCGCCAGCAGCTCGCTGCCGGGGAATGAAAAACTGTTTTTT. It specifies CASSSLPGNEKLFF. V gene TRBV5-1 combines with J gene TRBJ1-4; the D is unclear. V gave up 3 bases and J gave up 5 bases, with 11 bases separating them. This CDR3 spans 14 amino acids. Germline V gene data show CDR1 as SGHRS and CDR2 as YFSETQ.

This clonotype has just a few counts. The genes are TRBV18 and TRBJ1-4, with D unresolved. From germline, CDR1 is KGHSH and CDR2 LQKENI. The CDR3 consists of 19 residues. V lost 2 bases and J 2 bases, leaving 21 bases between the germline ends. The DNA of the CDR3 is TGTGCCAGCTCACCATGGCAGATCTCGATGGATAAGACTAATGAAAAACTGTTTTTT. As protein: CASSPWQISMDKTNEKLFF.

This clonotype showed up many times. The DNA for the CDR3 is TGTGCCACCAGCAGGGACAGTCGGACTAATGAAAAACTGTTTTTT. Residues: CATSRDSRTNEKLFF. This chain uses TRBV15 with TRBJ1-4; TRBD1 might be the D (6 bases). Germline-derived CDR1 and CDR2 are LNHNV and YYDKDF (reference sequence). Trimming took 3 bases from V and 2 from J, leaving 10 bases between them. CDR3 length: 15 amino acids. The full variable domain, completed using reference TRBV15 and TRBJ1-4, is DAMVIQNPRYQVTQFGKPVTLSCSQTLNHNVMYWYQQKSSQAPKLLFHYYDKDFNNEADTPDNFQSRRPNTSFCFLDIRSPGLGDTAMYLCATSRDSRTNEKLFFGSGTQLSVL.

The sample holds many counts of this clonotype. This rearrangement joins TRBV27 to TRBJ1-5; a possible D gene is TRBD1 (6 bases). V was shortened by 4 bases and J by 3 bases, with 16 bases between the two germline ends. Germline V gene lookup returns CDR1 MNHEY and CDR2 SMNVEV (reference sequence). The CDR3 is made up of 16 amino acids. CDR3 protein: CASSSQGTTLNQPQHF. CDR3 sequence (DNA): TGTGCCAGCAGTTCCCAGGGGACAACACTCAATCAGCCCCAGCATTTT.

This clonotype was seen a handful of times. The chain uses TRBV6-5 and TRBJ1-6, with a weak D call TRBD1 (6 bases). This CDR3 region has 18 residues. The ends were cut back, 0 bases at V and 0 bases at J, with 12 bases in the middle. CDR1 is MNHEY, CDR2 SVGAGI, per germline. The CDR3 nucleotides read TGTGCCAGCAGTTACTCGGACAGCCTTAGCTCCTATAATTCACCCCTCCACTTT. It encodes CASSYSDSLSSYNSPLHF.

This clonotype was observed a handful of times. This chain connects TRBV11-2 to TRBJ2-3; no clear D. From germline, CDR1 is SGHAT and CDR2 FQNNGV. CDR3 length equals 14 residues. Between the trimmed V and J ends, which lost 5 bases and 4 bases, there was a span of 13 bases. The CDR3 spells CASSNSIGADTQYF. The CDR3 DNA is TGTGCCAGCAGCAACTCAATCGGAGCAGATACGCAGTATTTT.